This T cell receptor beta chain derives from a study of Ad26.COV2.S vaccination and SARS-CoV-2 variants. The study's findings and limits: It was vaccine recipients, not placebo recipients, who had the higher spike-specific TCR breadth.

In the case of this clone: Its target is unknown.

Assay: immunoSEQ multiplex PCR; the TCRdb copy retains only in-frame clones and omits some. This table has hundreds of thousands of clones, roughly 90% appearing once. Treatment in this sample: roughly 18 received Ad26.COV2.S at low or high dose, single or two shots; roughly five received placebo; per-sample allocation not given. Day 63 following the first vaccine or placebo injection was when the samples were taken. The source was peripheral blood, collected in a trial of Ad26.COV2.S vaccine versus placebo. This sequence was found in a person between 18 and 60 years old who received the Ad26.COV2.S COVID-19 vaccine or a placebo.

The CDR3 DNA follows: TGTGCCACCAGCAGTCCCGGGACTAGCGGGAGCTCCTACGAGCAGTACTTC. Translating gives CATSSPGTSGSSYEQYF. The V gene is TRBV15, the J gene TRBJ2-7, with 14 bases that match TRBD2. The V and J ends lost 3 bases and 0 bases, in that order; junction bases with no gene match: 4. This CDR3 comprises 17 residues. Germline CDR1 is LNHNV and CDR2 is YYDKDF (reference sequence).